This TCR beta chain was identified during a study of early T cells in non-severe SARS-CoV-2 infection. Study-wide background: The study sequenced bulk RNA from unsorted whole blood, with chains unpaired.

Study outcomes and limitations: Sequences matched to VDJdb favored anti-spike CD8 responses, while private and CD4 specificities were missed.

This clonotype was seen many times. Antigen: not known. Individual cDNA molecules were tagged with unique molecular identifiers, the study reported. MiXCR was run by TCRdb on the 5' RACE reads, yielding one entry per CDR3 protein. The data show 20,000 to 30,000 distinct CDR3 sequences, 5.5% to 7% seen once. The CDR3 covers 15 residues. CDR1 SNHLY and CDR2 FYNNEI come from the germline V gene. Trimming cost V 5 bases and J 3 bases; bases outside gene matches: 8. Material: whole blood. This clonotype originated in an adult who was a healthcare worker with PCR-confirmed SARS-CoV-2 infection or an uninfected control (not recorded which). This chain uses TRBV2 with TRBJ2-7; 9 bases agree with TRBD1. The CDR3 coding sequence is TGTGCCAGCAGTTGGGACAGGGAGGAGATCTACGAGCAGTACTTC. Its protein is CASSWDREEIYEQYF.